The present T cell receptor (beta chain) was sequenced within a study of siplizumab effects on memory and regulatory T cells. Study conclusions and caveats: Versus around 25% in controls, the mappable alloreactive CD4+ clones averaged around 68% Treg-derived with siplizumab. Only a minority of proliferating CD4+ or CD8+ clones had an assignable naive or memory phenotype, with roughly 80-97% lacking one. Alloreactive sequences tracing back to unstimulated CD4+ memory cells fell significantly with siplizumab. Naive T cells seemed more diverse than memory cells; they also seemed major alloresponse contributors.

Generated by immunoSEQ multiplex PCR, the TCRdb table keeps only in-frame clones and is missing some. The data hold 85,000 to 95,000 clones, with 94% observed a single time. Concerning this clone: No antigen is known for it.

The CDR3 extends over 14 amino acids. The V and J ends lost 6 bases and 6 bases respectively, with 15 bases between them. The germline gives CDR1 SGHRS, CDR2 YFSETQ. Sample: non-Treg CD4+ T cells sorted from blood. The sequence derives from a human donor in good health. The genes are TRBV5-1 and TRBJ1-4, with D possibly TRBD1 on 6 matching bases. CDR3 nucleotide sequence: TGCGCCAGCACCCGACAGGACCCCCATGAAAAACTGTTTTTT. Protein: CASTRQDPHEKLFF. Based on the CDR3 plus reference TRBV5-1 and TRBJ1-4, the full variable domain is KAGVTQTPRYLIKTRGQQVTLSCSPISGHRSVSWYQQTPGQGLQFLFEYFSETQRNKGNFPGRFSGRQFSNSRSEMNVSTLELGDSALYLCASTRQDPHEKLFFGSGTQLSVL.